This T cell receptor beta chain was found in a study of cytomegalovirus exposure and HLA in healthy donors. Regarding this clone: The antigen is unknown.

This CDR3 has 16 residues. CDR1 MGHRA and CDR2 YSYEKL come from the germline V gene. Study findings and constraints: CMV serostatus was the sole immune exposure information available. Among TCR beta chains of equal frequency, HLA-associated ones were more clonally expanded in a later analysis.

Primers: 60 Vbeta forward and 13 Jbeta reverse. Original data processing: In a later analysis, the count reached some 83 million unique TCR beta chains, with 9 million to 11 million shared. Libraries were prepared by immunoSEQ multiplex PCR; TCRdb keeps only in-frame clonotypes and omits some of them. V and J calls and clone size are those listed in that table; D and trimming were worked out from the DNA. Among 150,000 to 200,000 clones listed, over 70% were seen once. Sequenced sample: PBMCs. The chain carries TRBV4-1 and TRBJ2-5; 11 positions agree with TRBD1. The J call is doubtful: the DNA matches TRBJ2-7 better. The sequence came from a man aged 18 to 30 in good health and CMV-seronegative. The CDR3, as DNA: TGCGCCAGCAGCCAAGGCTCCGGGACAGGGGGGTACGAGCAGTACTTC. Protein product: CASSQGSGTGGYEQYF.